This T cell receptor beta chain comes out of a study of shared clonotypes between healthy human individuals. The wider study: The study used three CD4 naive, three CD4 memory, two CD8 naive and one CD8 memory plate per donor.

Comments on this clone: Antigen: not known.

Naive CD8 isolation took CD45RO-negative cells positively selected for CCR7 and excluded terminally differentiated effector memory CD45RA+ cells. The CDR3 contains 13 residues. The germline V gene has CDR1 LNHDA and CDR2 SQIVND (reference sequence). Between the trimmed V and J ends, which lost 5 bases and 5 bases, there was a span of 12 bases. Overall study results and limits: Sequencing depth was expected to influence donor clonotype sharing. It was only blood that was sampled, and tissue repertoires likely differ.

Every immunoSEQ plate was one replicate of a subset's evenly spread DNA. Here immunoSEQ multiplex PCR was the method, and the copy in TCRdb shows in-frame clones only, minus some. The sample records nearly 2 million clones, just under 95% being singletons. The chain has TRBV19 and TRBJ2-5; D gene ambiguous. This clonotype was obtained from a man younger than 35 in good health. Input material: naive CD8+ T cells sorted from blood. CDR3 amino acids: CASSPAPWETQYF. CDR3 sequence (DNA): TGTGCCAGTAGTCCAGCCCCGTGGGAGACCCAGTACTTC.